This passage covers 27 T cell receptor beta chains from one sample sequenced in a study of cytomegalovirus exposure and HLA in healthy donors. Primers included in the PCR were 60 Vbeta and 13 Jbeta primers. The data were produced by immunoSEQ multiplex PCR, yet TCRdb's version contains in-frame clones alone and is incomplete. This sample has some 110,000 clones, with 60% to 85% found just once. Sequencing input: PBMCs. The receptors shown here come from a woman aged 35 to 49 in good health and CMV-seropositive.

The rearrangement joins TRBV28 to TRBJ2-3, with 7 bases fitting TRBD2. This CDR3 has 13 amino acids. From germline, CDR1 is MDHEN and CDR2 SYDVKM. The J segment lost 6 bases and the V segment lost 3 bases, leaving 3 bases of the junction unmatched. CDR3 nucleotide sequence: TGTGCCAGCAGTTTTGCGGGAGCGGATACGCAGTATTTT. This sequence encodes CASSFAGADTQYF.

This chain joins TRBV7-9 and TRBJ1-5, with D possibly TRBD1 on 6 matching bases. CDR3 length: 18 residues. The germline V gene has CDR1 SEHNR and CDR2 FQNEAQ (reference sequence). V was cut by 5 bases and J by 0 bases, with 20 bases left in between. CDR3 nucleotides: TGTGCCAGCAGCACTTATAGCGGGACAACCTATAGCAATCAGCCCCAGCATTTT. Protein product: CASSTYSGTTYSNQPQHF.

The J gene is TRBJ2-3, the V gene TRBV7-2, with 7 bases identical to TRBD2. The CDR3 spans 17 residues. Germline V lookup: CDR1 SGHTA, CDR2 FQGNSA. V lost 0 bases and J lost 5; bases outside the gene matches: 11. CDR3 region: CASSLARWRERGDTQYF. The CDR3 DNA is TGTGCCAGCAGCTTAGCGAGGTGGCGGGAGCGGGGAGATACGCAGTATTTT.

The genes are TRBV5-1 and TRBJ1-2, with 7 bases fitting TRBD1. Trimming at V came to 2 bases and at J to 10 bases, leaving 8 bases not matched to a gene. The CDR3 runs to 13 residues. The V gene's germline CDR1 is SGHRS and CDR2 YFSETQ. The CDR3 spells CASSFGQERPYTF. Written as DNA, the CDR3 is TGCGCCAGCAGCTTCGGACAGGAACGACCCTACACCTTC.

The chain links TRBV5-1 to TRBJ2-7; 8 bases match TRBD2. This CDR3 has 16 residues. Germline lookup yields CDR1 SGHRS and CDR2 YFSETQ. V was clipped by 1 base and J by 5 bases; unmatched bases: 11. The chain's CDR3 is CASSLNPGLEPHEQYF. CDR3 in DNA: TGCGCCAGCAGCTTGAACCCGGGACTAGAGCCTCACGAGCAGTACTTC.

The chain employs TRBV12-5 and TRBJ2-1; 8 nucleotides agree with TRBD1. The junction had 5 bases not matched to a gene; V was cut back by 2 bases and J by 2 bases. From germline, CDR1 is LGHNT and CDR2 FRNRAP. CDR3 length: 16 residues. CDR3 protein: CASGLNPGGAYNEQFF. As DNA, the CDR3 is TGTGCTAGTGGTTTGAATCCAGGGGGCGCCTACAATGAGCAGTTCTTC.

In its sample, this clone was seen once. Here the CDR3 reads CATKDYFLTDTQYF. DNA of the CDR3: TGTGCCACTAAAGACTACTTCCTCACAGATACGCAGTATTTT. The chain uses TRBV28 and TRBJ2-3, with D possibly matching TRBD2 (5 bases). Per germline, CDR1 MDHEN and CDR2 SYDVKM. There are 14 residues in the CDR3. V was pared by 10 bases and J by 2 bases, with 16 bases between.

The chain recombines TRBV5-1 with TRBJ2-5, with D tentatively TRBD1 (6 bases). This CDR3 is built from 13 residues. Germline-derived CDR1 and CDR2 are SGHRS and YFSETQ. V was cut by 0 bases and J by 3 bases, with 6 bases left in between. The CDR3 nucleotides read TGCGCCAGCAGCTTGGACAGGGAAGAGACCCAGTACTTC. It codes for CASSLDREETQYF.

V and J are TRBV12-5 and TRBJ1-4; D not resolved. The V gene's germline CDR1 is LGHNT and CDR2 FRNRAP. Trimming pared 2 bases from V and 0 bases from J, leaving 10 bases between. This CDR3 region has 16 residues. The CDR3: CASGLIYTPTNEKLFF. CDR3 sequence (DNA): TGTGCTAGTGGTTTGATATACACGCCAACTAATGAAAAACTGTTTTTT.

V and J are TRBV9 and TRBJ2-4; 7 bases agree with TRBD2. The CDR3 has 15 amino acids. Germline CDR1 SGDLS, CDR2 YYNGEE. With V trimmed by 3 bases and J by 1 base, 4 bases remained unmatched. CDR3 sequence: CASSAGSGAKNIQYF. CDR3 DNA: TGTGCCAGCAGCGCCGGTAGCGGGGCCAAAAACATTCAGTACTTC.

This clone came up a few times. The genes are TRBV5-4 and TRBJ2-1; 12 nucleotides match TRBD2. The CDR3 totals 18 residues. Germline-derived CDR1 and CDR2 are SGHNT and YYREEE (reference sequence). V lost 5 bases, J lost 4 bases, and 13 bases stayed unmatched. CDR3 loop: CASRGQSRGTSGYNEQFF. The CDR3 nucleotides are TGTGCCAGCAGGGGACAATCCCGGGGGACTAGCGGGTACAATGAGCAGTTCTTC. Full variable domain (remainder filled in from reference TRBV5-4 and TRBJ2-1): ETGVTQSPTHLIKTRGQQVTLRCSSQSGHNTVSWYQQALGQGPQFIFQYYREEENGRGNFPPRFSGLQFPNYSSELNVNALELDDSALYLCASRGQSRGTSGYNEQFFGPGTRLTVL.

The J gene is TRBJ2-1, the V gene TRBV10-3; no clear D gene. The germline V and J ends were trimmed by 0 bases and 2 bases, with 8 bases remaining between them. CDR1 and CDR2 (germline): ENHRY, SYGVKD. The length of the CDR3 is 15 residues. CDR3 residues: CAISESKTAYNEQFF. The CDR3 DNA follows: TGTGCCATCAGTGAGTCGAAAACAGCCTACAATGAGCAGTTCTTC.

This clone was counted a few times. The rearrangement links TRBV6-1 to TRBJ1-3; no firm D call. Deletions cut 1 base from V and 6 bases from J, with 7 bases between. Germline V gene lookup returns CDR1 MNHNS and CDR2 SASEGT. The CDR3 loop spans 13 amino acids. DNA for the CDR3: TGTGCCAGCAGTGAAGGAGTTGTAAACACCATATATTTT. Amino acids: CASSEGVVNTIYF.

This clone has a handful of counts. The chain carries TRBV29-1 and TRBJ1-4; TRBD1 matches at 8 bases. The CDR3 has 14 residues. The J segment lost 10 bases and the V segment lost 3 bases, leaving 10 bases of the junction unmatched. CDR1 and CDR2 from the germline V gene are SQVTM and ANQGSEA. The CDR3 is CSVEAGQGLGKLFF. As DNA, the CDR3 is TGCAGCGTTGAGGCTGGACAGGGTTTGGGAAAACTGTTTTTT.

CDR3 nucleotides: TGTGCCAGCAGCTTGTGGGGAATGGAGCGGGAGTTTCAAGAGACCCAGTACTTC. Amino acids: CASSLWGMEREFQETQYF. This rearrangement joins TRBV5-4 to TRBJ2-5; 8 bases are a match to TRBD2. Germline CDR1 reads SGHNT; CDR2 reads YYREEE (reference sequence). Losses at the gene ends were 1 base for V and 2 bases for J; bases not matched to a gene: 13. The CDR3 runs to 18 residues. Drawing the rest from reference TRBV5-4 and TRBJ2-5, the complete variable domain is ETGVTQSPTHLIKTRGQQVTLRCSSQSGHNTVSWYQQALGQGPQFIFQYYREEENGRGNFPPRFSGLQFPNYSSELNVNALELDDSALYLCASSLWGMEREFQETQYFGPGTRLLVL.

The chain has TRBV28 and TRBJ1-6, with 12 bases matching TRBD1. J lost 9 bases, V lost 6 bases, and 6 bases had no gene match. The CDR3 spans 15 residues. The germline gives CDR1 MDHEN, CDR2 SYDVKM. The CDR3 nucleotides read TGTGCCAGCAGCGGGGACAGGGGGCTTGGTTCACCCCTCCACTTT. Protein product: CASSGDRGLGSPLHF. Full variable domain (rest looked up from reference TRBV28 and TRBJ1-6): DVKVTQSSRYLVKRTGEKVFLECVQDMDHENMFWYRQDPGLGLRLIYFSYDVKMKEKGDIPEGYSVSREKKERFSLILESASTNQTSMYLCASSGDRGLGSPLHFGNGTRLTVT.

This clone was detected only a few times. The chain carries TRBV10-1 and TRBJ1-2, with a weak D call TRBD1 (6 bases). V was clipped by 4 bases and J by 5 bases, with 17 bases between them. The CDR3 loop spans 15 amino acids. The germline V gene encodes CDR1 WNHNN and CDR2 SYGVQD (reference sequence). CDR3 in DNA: TGCGCCAGCAGTGGGAGGATCGGACAGCCTTATGGCTACACCTTC. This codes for CASSGRIGQPYGYTF.

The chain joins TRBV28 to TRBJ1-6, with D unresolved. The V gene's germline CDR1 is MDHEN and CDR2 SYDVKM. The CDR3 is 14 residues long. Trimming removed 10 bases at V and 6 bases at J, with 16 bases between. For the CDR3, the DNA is TGTGCCACAGCGTGGGCGCGGGGTAATTCACCCCTCCACTTT. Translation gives CATAWARGNSPLHF. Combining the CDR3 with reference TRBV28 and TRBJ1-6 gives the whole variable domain DVKVTQSSRYLVKRTGEKVFLECVQDMDHENMFWYRQDPGLGLRLIYFSYDVKMKEKGDIPEGYSVSREKKERFSLILESASTNQTSMYLCATAWARGNSPLHFGNGTRLTVT.

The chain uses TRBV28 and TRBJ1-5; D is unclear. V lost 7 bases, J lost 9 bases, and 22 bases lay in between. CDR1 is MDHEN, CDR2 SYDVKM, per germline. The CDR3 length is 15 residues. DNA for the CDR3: TGTGCCAGCACCCTCCCGTCGCGGGTCCAAGGGCCCCAGCATTTT. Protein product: CASTLPSRVQGPQHF. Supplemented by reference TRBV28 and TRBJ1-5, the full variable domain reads DVKVTQSSRYLVKRTGEKVFLECVQDMDHENMFWYRQDPGLGLRLIYFSYDVKMKEKGDIPEGYSVSREKKERFSLILESASTNQTSMYLCASTLPSRVQGPQHFGDGTRLSIL.

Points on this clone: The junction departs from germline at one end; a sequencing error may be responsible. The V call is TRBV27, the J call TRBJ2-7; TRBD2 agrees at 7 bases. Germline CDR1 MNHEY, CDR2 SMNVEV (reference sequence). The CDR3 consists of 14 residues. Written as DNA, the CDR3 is TGTGCCAGCAGTTTAATATTTGGTCTAGCGGCCGAAGACTTC. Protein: CASSLIFGLAAEDF.

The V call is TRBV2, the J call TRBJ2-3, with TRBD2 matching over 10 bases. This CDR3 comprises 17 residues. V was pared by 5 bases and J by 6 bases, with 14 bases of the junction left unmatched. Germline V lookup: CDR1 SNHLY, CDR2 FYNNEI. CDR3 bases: TGTGCCAGCAGTCGAGGGCCGGGAGCGGGAGGGCGGGATACGCAGTATTTT. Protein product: CASSRGPGAGGRDTQYF. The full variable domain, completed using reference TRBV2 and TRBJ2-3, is EPEVTQTPSHQVTQMGQEVILRCVPISNHLYFYWYRQILGQKVEFLVSFYNNEISEKSEIFDDQFSVERPDGSNFTLKIRSTKLEDSAMYFCASSRGPGAGGRDTQYFGPGTRLTVL.

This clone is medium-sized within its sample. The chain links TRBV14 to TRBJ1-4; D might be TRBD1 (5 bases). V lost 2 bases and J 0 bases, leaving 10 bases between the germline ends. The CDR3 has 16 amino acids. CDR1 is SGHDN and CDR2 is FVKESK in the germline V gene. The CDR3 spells CASSQHTGATNEKLFF. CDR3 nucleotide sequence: TGTGCCAGCAGCCAACACACAGGAGCAACTAATGAAAAACTGTTTTTT.

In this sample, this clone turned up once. CDR3 in DNA: TGCGCCAGCAGCCAAGTGGGCGGGGGCCGATCCTACGAGCAGTACTTC. Protein product: CASSQVGGGRSYEQYF. This chain joins TRBV4-3 and TRBJ2-7, with D maybe TRBD2 (7 bases). The CDR3 length is 16 residues. Trimming cost V 1 base and J 1 base, with 14 bases left between them. Germline-derived CDR1 and CDR2 are LGHNA and YSLEER.

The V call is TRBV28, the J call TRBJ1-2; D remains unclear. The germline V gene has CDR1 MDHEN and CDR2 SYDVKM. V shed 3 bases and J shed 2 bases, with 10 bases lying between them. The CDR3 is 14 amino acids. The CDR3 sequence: CASSLVGRNYGYTF. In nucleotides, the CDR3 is TGTGCCAGCAGTTTGGTAGGGAGAAACTATGGCTACACCTTC.

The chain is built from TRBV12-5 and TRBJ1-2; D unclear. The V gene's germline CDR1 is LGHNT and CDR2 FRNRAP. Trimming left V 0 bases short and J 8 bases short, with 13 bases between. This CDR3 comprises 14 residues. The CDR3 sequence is CASGLVPIREGYTF. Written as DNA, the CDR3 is TGTGCTAGTGGTTTGGTACCTATTAGAGAAGGCTACACCTTC.

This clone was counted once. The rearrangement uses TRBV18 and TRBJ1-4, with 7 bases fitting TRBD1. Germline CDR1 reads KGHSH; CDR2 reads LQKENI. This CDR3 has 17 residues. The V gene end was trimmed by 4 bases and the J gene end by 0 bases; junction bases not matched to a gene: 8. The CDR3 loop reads CASSHRQGWATNEKLFF. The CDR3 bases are TGTGCCAGCTCACACCGACAGGGCTGGGCAACTAATGAAAAACTGTTTTTT.

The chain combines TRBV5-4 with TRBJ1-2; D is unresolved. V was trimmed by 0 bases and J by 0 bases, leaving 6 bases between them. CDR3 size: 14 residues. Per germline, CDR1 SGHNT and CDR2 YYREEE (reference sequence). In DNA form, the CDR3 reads TGTGCCAGCAGCTTGGTCCAGACTAACTATGGCTACACCTTC. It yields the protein CASSLVQTNYGYTF.